This T cell receptor beta chain was obtained from a study of blood T cell repertoires in COVID-19. In the authors' methods: Amplification with reference gene primers provided the estimates of nucleated cell counts. TCRdb's copy holds only in-frame clones and misses some; the assay was immunoSEQ multiplex PCR. V and J calls and clone size come straight from that table; D and trimming were deduced from the DNA. The table includes approximately 250,000 clones, approximately 86% detected once. V shed 4 bases and J 4 bases; nucleotides not matched to a gene: 10. The CDR3 length is 16 residues. Germline CDR1 SGDLS, CDR2 YYNGEE.

The chain joins TRBV9 to TRBJ1-4, with TRBD1 identical over 7 bases. The receptor comes from a man aged 30 to 45 with active or convalescent COVID-19. Material: peripheral blood. The CDR3, as DNA: TGTGCCAGCAGCTTAAGAGCGGGGGACAGTAATGAAAAACTGTTTTTT. Amino acid sequence: CASSLRAGDSNEKLFF.